Included here is one TCR beta chain sequence, with context. Adults with ileal or ileocolonic Crohn's disease and an indication for resection were eligible. V was trimmed by 4 bases and J by 0 bases, leaving 10 bases between them. Germline loops: CDR1 SGHRS, CDR2 YFSETQ. The CDR3 sequence is 15 residues long. These data come from a study of T cell repertoires in ileal Crohn's disease. About the research overall: About half of patients got postoperative therapy: roughly 12 thiopurines, approximately 18 anti-TNF.

Data came from immunoSEQ multiplex PCR; TCRdb stores just in-frame clones and leaves some out. The table lists 6,000 or so clones, 95% of them singletons, with around 0.31% in the top ten. The chain carries TRBV5-1 and TRBJ2-2; no firm D call. Sequencing was done on a sample of ileal tissue. The sequence derives from an adult with Crohn's disease. The chain's CDR3 is CASSLRDSNTGELFF. CDR3 bases: TGCGCCAGCAGCCTCCGAGACTCGAACACCGGGGAGCTGTTTTTT.